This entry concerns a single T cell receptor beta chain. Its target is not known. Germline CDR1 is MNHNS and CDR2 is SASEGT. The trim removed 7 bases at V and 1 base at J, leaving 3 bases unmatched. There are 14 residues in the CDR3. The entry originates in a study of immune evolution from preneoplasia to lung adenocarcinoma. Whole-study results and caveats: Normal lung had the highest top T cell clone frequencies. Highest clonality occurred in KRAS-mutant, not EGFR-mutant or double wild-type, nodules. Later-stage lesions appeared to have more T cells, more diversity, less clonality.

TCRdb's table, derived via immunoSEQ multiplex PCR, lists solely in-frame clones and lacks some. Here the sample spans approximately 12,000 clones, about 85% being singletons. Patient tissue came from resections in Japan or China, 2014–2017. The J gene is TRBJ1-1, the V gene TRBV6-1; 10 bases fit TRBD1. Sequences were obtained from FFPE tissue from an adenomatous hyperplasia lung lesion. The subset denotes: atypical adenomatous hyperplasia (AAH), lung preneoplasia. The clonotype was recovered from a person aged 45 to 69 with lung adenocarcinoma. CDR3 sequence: CASTRDRGNTEAFF. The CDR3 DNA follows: TGTGCCAGCACCCGGGACAGGGGGAACACTGAAGCTTTCTTT.